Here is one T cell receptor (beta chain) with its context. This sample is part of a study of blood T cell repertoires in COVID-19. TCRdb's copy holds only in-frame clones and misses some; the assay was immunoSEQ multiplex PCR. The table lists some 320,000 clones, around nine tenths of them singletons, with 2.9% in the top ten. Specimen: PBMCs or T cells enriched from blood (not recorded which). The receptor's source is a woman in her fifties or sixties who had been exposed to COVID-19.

The CDR3 is CASSYARAQDGYTF. As DNA, the CDR3 is TGTGCCAGCAGTTATGCCAGGGCCCAGGATGGCTACACCTTC. The V call is TRBV6-5, the J call TRBJ1-2; D is perhaps TRBD1 (5 bases). CDR3 size: 14 residues. Germline loops: CDR1 MNHEY, CDR2 SVGAGI. V lost 3 bases and J lost 6, with 14 bases in between.